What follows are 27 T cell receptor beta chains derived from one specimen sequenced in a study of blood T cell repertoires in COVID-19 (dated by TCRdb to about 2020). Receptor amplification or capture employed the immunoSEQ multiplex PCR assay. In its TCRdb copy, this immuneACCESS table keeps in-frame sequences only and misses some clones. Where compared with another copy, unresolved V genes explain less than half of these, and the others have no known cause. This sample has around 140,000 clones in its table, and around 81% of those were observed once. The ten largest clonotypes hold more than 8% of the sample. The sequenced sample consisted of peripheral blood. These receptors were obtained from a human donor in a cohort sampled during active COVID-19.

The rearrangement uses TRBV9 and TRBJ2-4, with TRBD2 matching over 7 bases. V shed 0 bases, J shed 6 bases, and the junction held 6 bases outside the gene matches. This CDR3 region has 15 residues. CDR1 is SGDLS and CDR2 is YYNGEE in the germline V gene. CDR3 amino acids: CASSVDGTNSNIQYF. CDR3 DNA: TGTGCCAGCAGCGTAGATGGGACTAATTCAAACATTCAGTACTTC. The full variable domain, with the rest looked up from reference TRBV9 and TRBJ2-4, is DSGVTQTPKHLITATGQRVTLRCSPRSGDLSVYWYQQSLDQGLQFLIQYYNGEERAKGNILERFSAQQFPDLHSELNLSSLELGDSALYFCASSVDGTNSNIQYFGAGTRLSVL.

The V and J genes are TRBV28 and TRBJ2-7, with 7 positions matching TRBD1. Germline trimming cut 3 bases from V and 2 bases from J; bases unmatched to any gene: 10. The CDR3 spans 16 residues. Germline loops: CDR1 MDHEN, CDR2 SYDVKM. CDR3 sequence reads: CASSLRRGQSTYEQYF. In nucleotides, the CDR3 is TGTGCCAGCAGTTTGCGCCGGGGACAGAGTACCTACGAGCAGTACTTC. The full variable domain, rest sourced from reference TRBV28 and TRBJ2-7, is DVKVTQSSRYLVKRTGEKVFLECVQDMDHENMFWYRQDPGLGLRLIYFSYDVKMKEKGDIPEGYSVSREKKERFSLILESASTNQTSMYLCASSLRRGQSTYEQYFGPGTRLTVT.

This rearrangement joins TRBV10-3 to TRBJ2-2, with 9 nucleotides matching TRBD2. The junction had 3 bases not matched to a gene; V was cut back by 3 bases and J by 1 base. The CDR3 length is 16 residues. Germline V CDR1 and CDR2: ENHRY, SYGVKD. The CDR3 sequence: CAISDQTSGNTGELFF. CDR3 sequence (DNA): TGTGCCATCAGTGACCAGACTAGCGGGAACACCGGGGAGCTGTTTTTT.

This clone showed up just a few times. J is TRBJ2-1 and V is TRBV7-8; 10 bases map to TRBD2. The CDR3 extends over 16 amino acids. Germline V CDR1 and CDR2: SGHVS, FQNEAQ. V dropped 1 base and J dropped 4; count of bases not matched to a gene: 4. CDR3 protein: CASSLVLAGLYNEQFF. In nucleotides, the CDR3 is TGTGCCAGCAGCTTAGTACTAGCGGGACTTTACAATGAGCAGTTCTTC.

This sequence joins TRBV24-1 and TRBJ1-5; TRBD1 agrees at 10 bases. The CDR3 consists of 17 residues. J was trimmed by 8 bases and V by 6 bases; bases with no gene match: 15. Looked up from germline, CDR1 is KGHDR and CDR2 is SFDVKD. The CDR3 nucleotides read TGTGCCACCAGTTCCTCAGAGGGGACAGGGGCCCTTGAGCCCCAGCATTTT. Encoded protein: CATSSSEGTGALEPQHF.

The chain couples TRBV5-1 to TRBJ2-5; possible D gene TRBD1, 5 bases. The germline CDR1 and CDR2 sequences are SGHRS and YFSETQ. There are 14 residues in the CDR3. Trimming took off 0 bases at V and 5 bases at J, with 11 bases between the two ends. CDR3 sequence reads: CASSLGDRHETQYF. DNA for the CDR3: TGCGCCAGCAGCTTGGGCGACAGACACGAGACCCAGTACTTC.

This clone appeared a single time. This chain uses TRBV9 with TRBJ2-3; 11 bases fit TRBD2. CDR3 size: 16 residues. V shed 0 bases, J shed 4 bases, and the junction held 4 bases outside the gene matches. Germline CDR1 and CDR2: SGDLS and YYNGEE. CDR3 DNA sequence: TGTGCCAGCAGCGTAGCCGGGGGACTAGCGGCAGATACGCAGTATTTT. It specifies CASSVAGGLAADTQYF.

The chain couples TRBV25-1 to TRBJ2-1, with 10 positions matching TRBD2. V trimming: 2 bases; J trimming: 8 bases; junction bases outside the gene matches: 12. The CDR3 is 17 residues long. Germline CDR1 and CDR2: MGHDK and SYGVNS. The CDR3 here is CASSEMGLAGAGDEQFF. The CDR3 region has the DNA TGTGCCAGCAGTGAAATGGGGCTAGCGGGAGCAGGGGATGAGCAGTTCTTC. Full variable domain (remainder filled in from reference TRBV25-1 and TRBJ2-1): EADIYQTPRYLVIGTGKKITLECSQTMGHDKMYWYQQDPGMELHLIHYSYGVNSTEKGDLSSESTVSRIRTEHFPLTLESARPSHTSQYLCASSEMGLAGAGDEQFFGPGTRLTVL.

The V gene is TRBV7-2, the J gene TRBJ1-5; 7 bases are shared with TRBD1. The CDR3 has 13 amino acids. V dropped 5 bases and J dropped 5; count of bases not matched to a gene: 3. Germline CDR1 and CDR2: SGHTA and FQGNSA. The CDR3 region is CASSQGQHQPQHF. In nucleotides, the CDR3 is TGTGCCAGCAGCCAGGGACAGCATCAGCCCCAGCATTTT.

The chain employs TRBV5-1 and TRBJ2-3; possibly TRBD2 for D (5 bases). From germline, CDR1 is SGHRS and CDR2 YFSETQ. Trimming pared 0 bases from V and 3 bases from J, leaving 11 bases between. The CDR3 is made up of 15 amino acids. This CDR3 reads CASSLVQRTTDTQYF. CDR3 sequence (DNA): TGCGCCAGCAGCTTGGTCCAGCGGACGACAGATACGCAGTATTTT. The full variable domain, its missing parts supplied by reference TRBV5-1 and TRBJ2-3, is KAGVTQTPRYLIKTRGQQVTLSCSPISGHRSVSWYQQTPGQGLQFLFEYFSETQRNKGNFPGRFSGRQFSNSRSEMNVSTLELGDSALYLCASSLVQRTTDTQYFGPGTRLTVL.

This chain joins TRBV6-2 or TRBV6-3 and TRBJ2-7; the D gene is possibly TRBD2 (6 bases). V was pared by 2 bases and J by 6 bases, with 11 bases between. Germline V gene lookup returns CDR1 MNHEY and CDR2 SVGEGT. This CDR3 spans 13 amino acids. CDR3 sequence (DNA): TGTGCCAGCAGTTACGGGGGGTACGGCGAGCAGTACTTC. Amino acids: CASSYGGYGEQYF.

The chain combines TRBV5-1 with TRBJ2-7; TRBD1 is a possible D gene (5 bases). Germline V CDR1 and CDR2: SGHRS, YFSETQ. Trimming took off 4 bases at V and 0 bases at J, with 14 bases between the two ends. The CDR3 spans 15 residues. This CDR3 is CASSEQVSSSYEQYF. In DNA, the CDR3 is TGCGCCAGCAGCGAACAGGTTTCTAGCTCCTACGAGCAGTACTTC.

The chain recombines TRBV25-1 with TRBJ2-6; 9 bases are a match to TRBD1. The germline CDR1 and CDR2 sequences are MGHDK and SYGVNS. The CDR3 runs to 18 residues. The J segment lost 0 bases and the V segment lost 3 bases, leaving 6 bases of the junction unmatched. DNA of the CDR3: TGTGCCAGCAGTGAGAGGGGGGACAGGGCCTCTGGGGCCAACGTCCTGACTTTC. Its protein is CASSERGDRASGANVLTF.

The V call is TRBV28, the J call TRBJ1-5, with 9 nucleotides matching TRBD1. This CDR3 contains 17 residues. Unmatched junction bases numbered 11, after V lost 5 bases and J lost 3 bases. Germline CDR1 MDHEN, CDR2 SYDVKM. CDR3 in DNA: TGTGCCAGCAGTGGTACTTCCGGGGACAGGGCCAATCAGCCCCAGCATTTT. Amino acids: CASSGTSGDRANQPQHF.

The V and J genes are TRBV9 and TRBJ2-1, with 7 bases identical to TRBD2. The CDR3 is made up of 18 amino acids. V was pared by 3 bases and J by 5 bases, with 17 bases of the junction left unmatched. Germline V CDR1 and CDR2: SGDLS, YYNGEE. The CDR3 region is CASSAPPGGLFTNNEQFF. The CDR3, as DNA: TGTGCCAGCAGCGCCCCCCCCGGGGGACTATTCACAAACAATGAGCAGTTCTTC.

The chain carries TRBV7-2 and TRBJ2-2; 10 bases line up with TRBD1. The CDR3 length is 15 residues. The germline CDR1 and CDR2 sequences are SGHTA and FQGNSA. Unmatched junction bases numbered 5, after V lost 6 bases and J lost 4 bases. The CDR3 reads CASRAGQGGTGELFF. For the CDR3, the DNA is TGTGCCAGCAGGGCTGGACAGGGGGGCACCGGGGAGCTGTTTTTT.

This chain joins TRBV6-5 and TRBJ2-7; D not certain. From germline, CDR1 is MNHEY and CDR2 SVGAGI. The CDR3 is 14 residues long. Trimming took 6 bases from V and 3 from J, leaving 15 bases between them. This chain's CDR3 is CASRPPRLNYEQYF. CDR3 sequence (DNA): TGTGCCAGCAGACCTCCCCGACTGAACTACGAGCAGTACTTC.

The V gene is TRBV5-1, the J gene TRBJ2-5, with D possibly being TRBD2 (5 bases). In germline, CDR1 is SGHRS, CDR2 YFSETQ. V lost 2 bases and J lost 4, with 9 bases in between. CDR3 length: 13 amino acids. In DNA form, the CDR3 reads TGCGCCAGCAGCTTCGGAGGCCCAGAGACCCAGTACTTC. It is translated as CASSFGGPETQYF.

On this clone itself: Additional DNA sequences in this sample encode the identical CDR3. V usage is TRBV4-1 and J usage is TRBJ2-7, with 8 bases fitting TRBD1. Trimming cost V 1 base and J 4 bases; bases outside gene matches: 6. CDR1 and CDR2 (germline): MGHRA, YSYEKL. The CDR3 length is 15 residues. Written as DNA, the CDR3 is TGCGCCAGCAGCCAAGGGCAGGGGGCGTCGTACGAGCAGTACTTC. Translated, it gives CASSQGQGASYEQYF.

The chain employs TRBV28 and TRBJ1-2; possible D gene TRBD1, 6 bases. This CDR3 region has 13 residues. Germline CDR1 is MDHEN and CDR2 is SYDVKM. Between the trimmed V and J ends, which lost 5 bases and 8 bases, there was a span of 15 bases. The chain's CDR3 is CASSIGGGRGYTF. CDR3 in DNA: TGTGCCAGCAGTATAGGGGGGGGGCGCGGCTACACCTTC.

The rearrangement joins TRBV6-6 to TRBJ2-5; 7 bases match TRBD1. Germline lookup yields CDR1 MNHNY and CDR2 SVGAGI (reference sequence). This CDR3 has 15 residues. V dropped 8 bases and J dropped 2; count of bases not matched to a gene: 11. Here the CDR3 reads CASPIQGQSQETQYF. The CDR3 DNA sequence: TGTGCCAGCCCCATCCAGGGACAGAGTCAAGAGACCCAGTACTTC.

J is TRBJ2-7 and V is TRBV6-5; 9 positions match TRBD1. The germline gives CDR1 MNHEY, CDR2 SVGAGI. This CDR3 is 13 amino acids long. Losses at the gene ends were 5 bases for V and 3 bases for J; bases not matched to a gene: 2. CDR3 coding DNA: TGTGCCAGCAGTATGACAGGGGGCTACGAGCAGTACTTC. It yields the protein CASSMTGGYEQYF.

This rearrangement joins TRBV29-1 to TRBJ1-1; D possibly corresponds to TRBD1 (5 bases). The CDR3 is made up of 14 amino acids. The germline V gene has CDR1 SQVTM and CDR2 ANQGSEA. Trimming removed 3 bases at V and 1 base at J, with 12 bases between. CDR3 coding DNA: TGCAGCGTTGAGTCTCAGGGCCGGAACACTGAAGCTTTCTTT. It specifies CSVESQGRNTEAFF.

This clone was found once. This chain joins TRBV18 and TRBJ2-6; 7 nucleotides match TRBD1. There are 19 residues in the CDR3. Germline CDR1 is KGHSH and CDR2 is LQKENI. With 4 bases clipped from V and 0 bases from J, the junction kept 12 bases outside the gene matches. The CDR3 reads CASSRTDRDDFSGANVLTF. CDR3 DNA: TGTGCCAGCTCACGGACAGACAGGGACGACTTCTCTGGGGCCAACGTCCTGACTTTC.

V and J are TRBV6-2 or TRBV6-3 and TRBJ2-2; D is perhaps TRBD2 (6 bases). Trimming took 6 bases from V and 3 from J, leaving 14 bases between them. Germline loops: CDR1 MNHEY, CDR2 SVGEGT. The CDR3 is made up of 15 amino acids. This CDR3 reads CASSPLSGDTGELFF. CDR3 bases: TGTGCCAGCAGCCCCCTTAGCGGAGACACCGGGGAGCTGTTTTTT.

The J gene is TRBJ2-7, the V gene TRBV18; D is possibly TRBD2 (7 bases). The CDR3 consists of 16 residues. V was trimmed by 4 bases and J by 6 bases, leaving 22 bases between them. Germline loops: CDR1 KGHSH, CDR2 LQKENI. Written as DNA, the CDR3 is TGTGCCAGCTCACTTTCCGTGACTAGAGGGGGGGGCGAGCAGTACTTC. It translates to CASSLSVTRGGGEQYF.

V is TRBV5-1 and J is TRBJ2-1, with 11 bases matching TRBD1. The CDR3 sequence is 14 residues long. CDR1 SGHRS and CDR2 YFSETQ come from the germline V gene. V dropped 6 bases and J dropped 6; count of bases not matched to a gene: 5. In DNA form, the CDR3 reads TGCGCCAGCACCAGTGGACAGGGGGCCAATGAGCAGTTCTTC. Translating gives CASTSGQGANEQFF.